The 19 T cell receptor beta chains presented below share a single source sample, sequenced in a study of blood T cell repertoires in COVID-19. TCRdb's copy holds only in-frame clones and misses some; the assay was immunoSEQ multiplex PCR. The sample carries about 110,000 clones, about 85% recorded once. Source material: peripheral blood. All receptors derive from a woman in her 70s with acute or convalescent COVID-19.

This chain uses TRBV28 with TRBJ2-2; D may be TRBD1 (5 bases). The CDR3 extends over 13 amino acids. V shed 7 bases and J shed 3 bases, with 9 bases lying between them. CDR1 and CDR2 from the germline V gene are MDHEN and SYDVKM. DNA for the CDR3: TGTGCCAGCATTTCAGGGTACACCGGGGAGCTGTTTTTT. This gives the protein CASISGYTGELFF.

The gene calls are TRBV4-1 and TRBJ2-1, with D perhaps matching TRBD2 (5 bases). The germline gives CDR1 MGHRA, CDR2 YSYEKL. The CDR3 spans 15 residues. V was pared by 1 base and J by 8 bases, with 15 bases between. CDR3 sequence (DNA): TGCGCCAGCAGCCAAGCAACGGCCCCGAGGGATGAGCAGTTCTTC. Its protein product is CASSQATAPRDEQFF.

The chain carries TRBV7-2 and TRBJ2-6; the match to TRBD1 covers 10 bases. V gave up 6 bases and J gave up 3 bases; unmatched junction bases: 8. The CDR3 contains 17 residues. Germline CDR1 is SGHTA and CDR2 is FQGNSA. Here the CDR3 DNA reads TGTGCCAGCAGTAAAAGACAGGGGGCGCATGGGGCCAACGTCCTGACTTTC. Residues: CASSKRQGAHGANVLTF.

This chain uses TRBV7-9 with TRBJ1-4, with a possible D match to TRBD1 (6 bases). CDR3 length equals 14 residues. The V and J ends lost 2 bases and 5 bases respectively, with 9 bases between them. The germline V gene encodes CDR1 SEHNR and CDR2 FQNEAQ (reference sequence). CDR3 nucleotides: TGTGCCAGCAGCTTATCAGGGGCGAATGAAAAACTGTTTTTT. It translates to CASSLSGANEKLFF.

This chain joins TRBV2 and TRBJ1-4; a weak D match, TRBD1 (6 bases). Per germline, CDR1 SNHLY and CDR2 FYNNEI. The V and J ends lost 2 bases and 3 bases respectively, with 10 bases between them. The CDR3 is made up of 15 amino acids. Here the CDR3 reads CASSERGGSNEKLFF. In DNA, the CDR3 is TGTGCCAGCAGTGAAAGGGGGGGCTCTAATGAAAAACTGTTTTTT.

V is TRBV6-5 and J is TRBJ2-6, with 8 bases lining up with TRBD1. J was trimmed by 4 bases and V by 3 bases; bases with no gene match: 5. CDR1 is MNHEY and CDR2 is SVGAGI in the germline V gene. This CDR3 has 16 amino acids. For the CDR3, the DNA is TGTGCCAGCAGTTATGGACAGGGTTCGGGGGCCAACGTCCTGACTTTC. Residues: CASSYGQGSGANVLTF.

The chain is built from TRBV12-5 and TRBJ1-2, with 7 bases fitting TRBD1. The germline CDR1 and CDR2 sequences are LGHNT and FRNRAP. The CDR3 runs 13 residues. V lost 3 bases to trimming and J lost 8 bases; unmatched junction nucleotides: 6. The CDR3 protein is CASGLQNRGGYTF. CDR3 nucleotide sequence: TGTGCTAGTGGTTTACAAAACAGGGGAGGCTACACCTTC.

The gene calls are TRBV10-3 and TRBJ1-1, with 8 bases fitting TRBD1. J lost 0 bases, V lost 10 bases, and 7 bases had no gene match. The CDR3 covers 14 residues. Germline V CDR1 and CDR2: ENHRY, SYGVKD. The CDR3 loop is CATRQGSMNTEAFF. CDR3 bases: TGTGCCACCAGACAGGGGAGCATGAACACTGAAGCTTTCTTT.

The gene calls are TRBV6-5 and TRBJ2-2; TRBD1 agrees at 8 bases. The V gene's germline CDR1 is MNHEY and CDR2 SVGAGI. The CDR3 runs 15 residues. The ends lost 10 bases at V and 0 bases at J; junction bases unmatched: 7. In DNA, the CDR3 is TGTGCCACCGTGGACAGGGTCGCGAACACCGGGGAGCTGTTTTTT. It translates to CATVDRVANTGELFF.

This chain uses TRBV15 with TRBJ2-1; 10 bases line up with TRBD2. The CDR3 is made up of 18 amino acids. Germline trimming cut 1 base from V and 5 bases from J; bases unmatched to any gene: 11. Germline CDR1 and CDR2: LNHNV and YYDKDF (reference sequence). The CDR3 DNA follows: TGTGCCACCAGCAGAGGACCGACCCCTAGCGGGGGAAACAATGAGCAGTTCTTC. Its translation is CATSRGPTPSGGNNEQFF. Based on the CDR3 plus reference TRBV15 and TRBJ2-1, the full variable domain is DAMVIQNPRYQVTQFGKPVTLSCSQTLNHNVMYWYQQKSSQAPKLLFHYYDKDFNNEADTPDNFQSRRPNTSFCFLDIRSPGLGDTAMYLCATSRGPTPSGGNNEQFFGPGTRLTVL.

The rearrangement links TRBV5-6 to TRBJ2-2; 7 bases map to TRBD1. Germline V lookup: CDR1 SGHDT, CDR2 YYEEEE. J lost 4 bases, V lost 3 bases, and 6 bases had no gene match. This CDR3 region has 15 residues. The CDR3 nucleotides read TGTGCCAGCAGCTCCCCAGGGGGTAGCACCGGGGAGCTGTTTTTT. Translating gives CASSSPGGSTGELFF.

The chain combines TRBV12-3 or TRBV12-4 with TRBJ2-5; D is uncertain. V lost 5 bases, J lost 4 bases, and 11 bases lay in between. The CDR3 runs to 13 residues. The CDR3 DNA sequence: TGTGCCAGCAGTCCCAGCCGCGGAGAGACCCAGTACTTC. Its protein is CASSPSRGETQYF.

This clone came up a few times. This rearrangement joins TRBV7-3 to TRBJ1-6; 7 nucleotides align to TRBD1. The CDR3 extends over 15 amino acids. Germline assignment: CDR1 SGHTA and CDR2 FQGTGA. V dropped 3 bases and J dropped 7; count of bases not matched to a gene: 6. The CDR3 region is CASSFGQVENSPLHF. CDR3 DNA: TGTGCCAGCAGCTTTGGACAGGTGGAAAATTCACCCCTCCACTTT.

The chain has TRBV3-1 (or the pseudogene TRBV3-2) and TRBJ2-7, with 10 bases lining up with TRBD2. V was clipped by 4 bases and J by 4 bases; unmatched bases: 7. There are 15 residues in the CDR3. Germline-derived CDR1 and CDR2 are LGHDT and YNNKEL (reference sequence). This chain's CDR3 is CASSPSLAGVYEQYV. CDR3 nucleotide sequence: TGTGCCAGCAGCCCCAGCCTAGCGGGGGTTTACGAGCAGTACGTC.

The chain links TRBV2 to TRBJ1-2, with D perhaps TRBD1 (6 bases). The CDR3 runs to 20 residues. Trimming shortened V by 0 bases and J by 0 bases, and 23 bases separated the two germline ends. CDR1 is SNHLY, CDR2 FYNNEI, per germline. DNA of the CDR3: TGTGCCAGCAGTGAAGCCCCGGGGGGGCGAGGGAAGGGGGCTAACTATGGCTACACCTTC. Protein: CASSEAPGGRGKGANYGYTF.

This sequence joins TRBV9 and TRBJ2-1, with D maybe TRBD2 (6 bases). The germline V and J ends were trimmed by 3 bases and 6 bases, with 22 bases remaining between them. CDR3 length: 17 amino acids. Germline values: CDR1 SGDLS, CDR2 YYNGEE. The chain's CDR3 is CASSARPGGAGFNEQFF. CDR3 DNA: TGTGCCAGCAGCGCCCGACCGGGCGGGGCCGGGTTCAATGAGCAGTTCTTC.

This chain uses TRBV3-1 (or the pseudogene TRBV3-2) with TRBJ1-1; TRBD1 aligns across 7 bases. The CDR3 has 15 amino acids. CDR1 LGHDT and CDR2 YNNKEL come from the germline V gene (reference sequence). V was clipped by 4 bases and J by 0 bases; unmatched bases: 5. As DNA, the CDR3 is TGTGCCAGCAGCCTATTGACAGGGATGAACACTGAAGCTTTCTTT. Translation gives CASSLLTGMNTEAFF.

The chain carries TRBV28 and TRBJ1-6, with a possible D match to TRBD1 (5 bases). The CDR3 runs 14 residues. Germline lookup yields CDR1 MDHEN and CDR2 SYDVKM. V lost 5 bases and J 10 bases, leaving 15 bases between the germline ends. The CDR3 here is CASSPQAPKSPLHF. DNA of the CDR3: TGTGCCAGCAGTCCACAGGCCCCCAAATCACCCCTCCACTTT.

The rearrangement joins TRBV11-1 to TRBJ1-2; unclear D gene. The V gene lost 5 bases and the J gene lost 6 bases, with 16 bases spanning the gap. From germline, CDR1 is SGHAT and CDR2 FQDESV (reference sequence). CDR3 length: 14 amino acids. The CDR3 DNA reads TGTGCCAGCAGCACAAACACCGGGGTCAATGGCTACACCTTC. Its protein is CASSTNTGVNGYTF.